What follows describes a single T cell receptor beta chain. Antigen unknown. Sample time point: week 11, during vaccination. Mutant IDH1 20-mer peptide, at 300 ug, made up each vaccine dose, with topical imiquimod. This entry belongs to a study of a mutant IDH1 vaccine in newly diagnosed glioma. For the study at large: Weeks 1, 3, 5, 7, 11, 15, 19 and 23 were when patients received their eight vaccinations. The first vaccination came 4-6 weeks after radiotherapy alone, or with temozolomide cycles. Of treated patients, around 62% were men and approximately 40% women, averaging roughly 37 years. Every participant had undergone radiotherapy, temozolomide, or both before, and most underwent both.

Using immunoSEQ multiplex PCR, the repertoire was profiled, and TCRdb retains in-frame clones only, with some absent. The data hold about 52,000 clones, with roughly nine tenths observed a single time. This CDR3 region has 14 residues. V shed 7 bases, J shed 1 base, and the junction held 5 bases outside the gene matches. Germline V CDR1 and CDR2: SNHLY, FYNNEI. The rearrangement uses TRBV2 and TRBJ2-3; 7 bases are shared with TRBD1. The clonotype was recovered from a man in his fifties or sixties with glioma. Sequencing was performed on PBMCs, taken from a glioma patient whose treatment included an IDH1 peptide vaccine. Written as DNA, the CDR3 is TGTGCCAGCATCTTCGACAGGGGCACAGATACGCAGTATTTT. This translates into CASIFDRGTDTQYF.